The 14 T cell receptor beta chains given below trace back to one sample, sequenced in a study of blood T cell repertoires in COVID-19. Sequencing used immunoSEQ multiplex PCR; TCRdb keeps in-frame clones, though not all of them. The sample shows about 320,000 clones, about 91% of them seen only once. Sequencing was done on a sample of peripheral blood. All receptors derive from a woman aged 30 to 39 with COVID-19, enrolled during active disease.

This chain uses TRBV5-6 with TRBJ2-5; weak D call: TRBD1 (6 bases). The CDR3 consists of 14 residues. V lost 2 bases and J lost 1, with 9 bases in between. Germline V gives CDR1 SGHDT, CDR2 YYEEEE. CDR3: CASSLDRRQETQYF. The CDR3 DNA reads TGTGCCAGCAGCTTAGACAGGCGCCAAGAGACCCAGTACTTC.

The chain links TRBV6-1 to TRBJ1-1; D is perhaps TRBD1 (6 bases). CDR3 length: 15 residues. The V end was cut by 2 bases, the J end by 0 bases, with 10 bases between. Germline V gene lookup returns CDR1 MNHNS and CDR2 SASEGT. CDR3 sequence: CASSEIPGVNTEAFF. DNA of the CDR3: TGTGCCAGCAGTGAAATTCCAGGGGTGAACACTGAAGCTTTCTTT.

This chain joins TRBV2 and TRBJ1-6; D is uncertain. The CDR3 has 16 amino acids. Trimming took off 1 base at V and 3 bases at J, with 10 bases between the two ends. In germline, CDR1 is SNHLY, CDR2 FYNNEI. Written as DNA, the CDR3 is TGTGCCAGCAGTGAAGGCCAGATAAACTATAATTCACCCCTCCACTTT. Amino acid sequence: CASSEGQINYNSPLHF.

J is TRBJ2-7 and V is TRBV6-5; no firm D call. Germline V gene lookup returns CDR1 MNHEY and CDR2 SVGAGI. Trimming left V 0 bases short and J 2 bases short, with 11 bases between. The CDR3 is 15 amino acids. The CDR3 nucleotides read TGTGCCAGCAGTTACTCTCCCGCGGTGACCTACGAGCAGTACTTC. Encoded protein: CASSYSPAVTYEQYF.

In nucleotides, the CDR3 is TGTGCCAGCAGTGGGGGACAGGGGGCTCAATGGGAGACCCAGTACTTC. Translating gives CASSGGQGAQWETQYF. This chain links TRBV2 with TRBJ2-5; 12 nucleotides match TRBD1. This CDR3 comprises 16 residues. Germline CDR1 and CDR2: SNHLY and FYNNEI. Trimming at V came to 4 bases and at J to 5 bases, leaving 8 bases not matched to a gene.

The chain joins TRBV24-1 to TRBJ1-2; 9 nucleotides match TRBD1. V trimming: 4 bases; J trimming: 7 bases; junction bases outside the gene matches: 12. The CDR3 spans 16 residues. Germline CDR1 KGHDR, CDR2 SFDVKD. The CDR3 DNA follows: TGTGCCACCAGTGAGTCCGGGACAGGGAGAGGAAGTGGCTACACCTTC. Residues: CATSESGTGRGSGYTF.

This chain connects TRBV12-3 or TRBV12-4 to TRBJ1-1, with 8 bases identical to TRBD1. The CDR3 is made up of 13 amino acids. The V gene end was trimmed by 8 bases and the J gene end by 3 bases; junction bases not matched to a gene: 5. For the CDR3, the DNA is TGTGCCAGCGGCGAACAGGGGGACACTGAAGCTTTCTTT. Translating gives CASGEQGDTEAFF.

The chain uses TRBV5-8 and TRBJ2-5; a possible D gene is TRBD2 (7 bases). CDR3 length: 17 amino acids. CDR1 is SGHTS and CDR2 is YDEGEE in the germline V gene. V was pared by 0 bases and J by 2 bases, with 17 bases between. CDR3 in DNA: TGTGCCAGCAGCTTGGCGGGCGGGGGCAGGGAGCAAGAGACCCAGTACTTC. Translating it yields CASSLAGGGREQETQYF.

The rearrangement links TRBV7-2 to TRBJ2-3; TRBD1 agrees at 8 bases. The trim removed 1 base at V and 5 bases at J, leaving 5 bases unmatched. Germline V gene lookup returns CDR1 SGHTA and CDR2 FQGNSA. This CDR3 spans 15 amino acids. CDR3 DNA sequence: TGTGCCAGCAGCTTAGAGGGGACAGGTTTAGATACGCAGTATTTT. This gives the protein CASSLEGTGLDTQYF.

DNA of the CDR3: TGCGCCAGCAGCTGGGGACAGGGGGGAGAGACCCAGTACTTC. Translated, it gives CASSWGQGGETQYF. The J gene is TRBJ2-5, the V gene TRBV5-1; 11 positions agree with TRBD1. The CDR3 sequence is 14 residues long. V shed 3 bases, J shed 4 bases, and the junction held 2 bases outside the gene matches. Germline V CDR1 and CDR2: SGHRS, YFSETQ.

The V and J genes are TRBV7-9 and TRBJ2-3; 9 bases map to TRBD1. The V gene end was trimmed by 4 bases and the J gene end by 5 bases; junction bases not matched to a gene: 10. The CDR3 totals 16 residues. In germline, CDR1 is SEHNR, CDR2 FQNEAQ (reference sequence). The CDR3 DNA follows: TGTGCCAGCAGCTGGGGACAGGGACAAAGGGGAGATACGCAGTATTTT. It is translated as CASSWGQGQRGDTQYF.

CDR3 nucleotides: TGTGCCAGCAGCTTCAGGGATTTTGATATAAGGGACACTGAAGCTTTCTTT. Translation: CASSFRDFDIRDTEAFF. The J gene is TRBJ1-1, the V gene TRBV11-2; D is possibly TRBD1 (5 bases). CDR3 length equals 17 residues. Germline values: CDR1 SGHAT, CDR2 FQNNGV. V was trimmed by 3 bases and J by 3 bases, leaving 20 bases between them.

This clone came up once. The CDR3 nucleotides read TGTGCCTGGAGTAGACAGGGAAACTCACCCCTCCACTTT. Translated, it gives CAWSRQGNSPLHF. V usage is TRBV30 and J usage is TRBJ1-6, with 7 bases identical to TRBD1. The J segment lost 10 bases and the V segment lost 2 bases, leaving 5 bases of the junction unmatched. From germline, CDR1 is GTSNPN and CDR2 SVGIG (reference sequence). The CDR3 has 13 residues.

The chain couples TRBV7-2 to TRBJ2-1; maybe TRBD2 (5 bases). Germline V gene data show CDR1 as SGHTA and CDR2 as FQGNSA. The CDR3 length is 14 residues. V lost 5 bases to trimming and J lost 10 bases, with 18 bases between them. CDR3 sequence reads: CASSAGPPRSEQFF. In nucleotides, the CDR3 is TGTGCCAGCAGCGCGGGTCCCCCTCGGAGCGAGCAGTTCTTC.